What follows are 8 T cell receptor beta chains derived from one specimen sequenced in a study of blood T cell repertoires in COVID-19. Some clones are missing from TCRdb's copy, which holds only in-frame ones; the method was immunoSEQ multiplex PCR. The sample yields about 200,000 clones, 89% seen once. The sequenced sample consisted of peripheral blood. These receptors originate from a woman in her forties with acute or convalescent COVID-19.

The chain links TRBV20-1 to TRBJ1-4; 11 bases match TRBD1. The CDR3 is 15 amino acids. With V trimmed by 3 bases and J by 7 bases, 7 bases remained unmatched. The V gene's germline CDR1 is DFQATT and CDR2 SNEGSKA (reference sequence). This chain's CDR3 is CSASRTGGRTEKLFF. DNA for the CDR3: TGCAGTGCTAGTCGGACAGGGGGCCGGACTGAAAAACTGTTTTTT.

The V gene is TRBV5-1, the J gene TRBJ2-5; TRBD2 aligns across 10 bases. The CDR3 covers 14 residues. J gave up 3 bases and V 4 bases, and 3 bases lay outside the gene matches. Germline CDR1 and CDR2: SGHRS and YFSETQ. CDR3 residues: CASSPGLAEETQYF. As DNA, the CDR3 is TGCGCCAGCAGCCCAGGACTAGCGGAAGAGACCCAGTACTTC. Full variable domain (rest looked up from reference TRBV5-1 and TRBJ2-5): KAGVTQTPRYLIKTRGQQVTLSCSPISGHRSVSWYQQTPGQGLQFLFEYFSETQRNKGNFPGRFSGRQFSNSRSEMNVSTLELGDSALYLCASSPGLAEETQYFGPGTRLLVL.

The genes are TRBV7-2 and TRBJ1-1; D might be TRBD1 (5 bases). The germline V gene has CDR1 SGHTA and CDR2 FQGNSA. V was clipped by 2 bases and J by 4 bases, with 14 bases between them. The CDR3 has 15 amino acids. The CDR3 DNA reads TGTGCCAGCAGCTTATCCGCGGGGCGAAGCACTGAAGCTTTCTTT. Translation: CASSLSAGRSTEAFF.

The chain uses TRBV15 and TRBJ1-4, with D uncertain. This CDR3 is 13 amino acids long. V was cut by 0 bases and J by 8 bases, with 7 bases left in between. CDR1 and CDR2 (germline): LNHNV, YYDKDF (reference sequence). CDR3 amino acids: CATSRDLEEKLFF. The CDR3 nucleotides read TGTGCCACCAGCAGAGATCTCGAGGAAAAACTGTTTTTT.

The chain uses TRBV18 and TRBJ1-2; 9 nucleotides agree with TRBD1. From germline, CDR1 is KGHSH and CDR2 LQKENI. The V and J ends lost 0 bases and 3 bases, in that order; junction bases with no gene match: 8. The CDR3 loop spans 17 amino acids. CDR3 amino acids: CASSPPGQGIRDYGYTF. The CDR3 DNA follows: TGTGCCAGCTCACCACCGGGACAGGGTATTAGAGACTATGGCTACACCTTC.

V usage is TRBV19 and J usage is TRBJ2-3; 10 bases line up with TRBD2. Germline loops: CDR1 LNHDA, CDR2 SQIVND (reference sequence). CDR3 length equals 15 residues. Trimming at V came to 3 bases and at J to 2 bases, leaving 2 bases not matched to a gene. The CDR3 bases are TGTGCCAGTAGTATCACTAGCGGGATCACAGATACGCAGTATTTT. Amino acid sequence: CASSITSGITDTQYF.

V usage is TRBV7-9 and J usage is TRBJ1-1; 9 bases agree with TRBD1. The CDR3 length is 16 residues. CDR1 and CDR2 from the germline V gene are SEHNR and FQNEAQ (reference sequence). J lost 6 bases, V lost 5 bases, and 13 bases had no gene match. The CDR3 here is CASSPTGGGFRSEAFF. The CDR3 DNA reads TGTGCCAGCAGCCCTACAGGGGGCGGCTTTCGGTCTGAAGCTTTCTTT.

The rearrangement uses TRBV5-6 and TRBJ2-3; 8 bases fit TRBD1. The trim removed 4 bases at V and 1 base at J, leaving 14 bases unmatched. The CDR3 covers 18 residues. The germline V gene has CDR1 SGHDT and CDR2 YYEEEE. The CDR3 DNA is TGTGCCAGCAGCCCTTGGGACAGGACAAACCCGGGCACAGATACGCAGTATTTT. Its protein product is CASSPWDRTNPGTDTQYF.